This TCR beta chain was found in a study of cytomegalovirus exposure and HLA in healthy donors. Findings and limits, study-wide: A missense variant in DCLRE1C was later tied to TCR beta V- and J-gene trimming. The authors later found TCR association rates varying by HLA locus, with DRB1 most and HLA-C fewest.

Whereas donors were nominally healthy upon sampling, unrecorded immune exposures were probable. The PCR had 60 Vbeta and 13 Jbeta primers. Here immunoSEQ multiplex PCR was the method, and the copy in TCRdb shows in-frame clones only, minus some. The sample contains roughly 120,000 clones, around 70% of which appear only once. In the case of this clone: Its specificity is unknown.

Sequences were obtained from PBMCs. The sequence was collected from a young man in good health and CMV-seropositive.

CDR3 amino acids: CSARQGMDEQYF. The CDR3 DNA is TGCAGCGCGAGACAGGGGATGGACGAGCAGTACTTC. The chain has TRBV29-1 and TRBJ2-7; TRBD1 matches at 8 bases. From germline, CDR1 is SQVTM and CDR2 ANQGSEA. The CDR3 runs 12 residues. Trimming removed 7 bases from V and 5 bases from J; junction bases left unmatched: 7.